The following is a T cell receptor beta chain sequence with its context. Per germline, CDR1 LNHDA and CDR2 SQIVND (reference sequence). The trim removed 9 bases at V and 5 bases at J, leaving 4 bases unmatched. The CDR3 is 13 residues long. These data are taken from a study of T cell changes during pregnancy in multiple sclerosis. Only in-frame clones appear in the TCRdb table, and some are missing; sequencing was by immunoSEQ multiplex PCR. Altogether about 68,000 clones are present, less than 95% being singletons, with the ten largest covering around 1.5%. The receptor was derived from a female donor with multiple sclerosis, enrolled in a pregnancy study. Specimen: peripheral blood, collected in the third trimester of pregnancy. V usage is TRBV19 and J usage is TRBJ2-5, with TRBD1 matching over 12 bases. The CDR3 reads CASGTGGWETQYF. The CDR3 DNA is TGTGCCAGCGGGACAGGGGGCTGGGAGACCCAGTACTTC.